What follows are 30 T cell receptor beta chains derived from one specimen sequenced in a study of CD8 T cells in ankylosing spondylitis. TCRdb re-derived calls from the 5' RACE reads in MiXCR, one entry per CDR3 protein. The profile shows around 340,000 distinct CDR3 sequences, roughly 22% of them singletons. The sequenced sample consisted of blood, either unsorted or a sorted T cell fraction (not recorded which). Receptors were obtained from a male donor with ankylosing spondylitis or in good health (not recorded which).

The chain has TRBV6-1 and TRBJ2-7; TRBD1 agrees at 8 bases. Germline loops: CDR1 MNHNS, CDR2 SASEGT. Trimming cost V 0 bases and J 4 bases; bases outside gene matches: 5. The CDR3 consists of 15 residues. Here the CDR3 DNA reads TGTGCCAGCAGTGAAGCTGGGACAGGTGCGTACGAGCAGTACTTC. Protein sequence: CASSEAGTGAYEQYF.

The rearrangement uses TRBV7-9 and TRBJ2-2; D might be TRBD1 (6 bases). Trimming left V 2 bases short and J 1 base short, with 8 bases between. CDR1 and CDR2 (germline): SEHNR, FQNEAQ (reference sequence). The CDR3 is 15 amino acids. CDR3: CASSLMGQNTGELFF. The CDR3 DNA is TGTGCCAGCAGCTTAATGGGACAGAACACCGGGGAGCTGTTTTTT.

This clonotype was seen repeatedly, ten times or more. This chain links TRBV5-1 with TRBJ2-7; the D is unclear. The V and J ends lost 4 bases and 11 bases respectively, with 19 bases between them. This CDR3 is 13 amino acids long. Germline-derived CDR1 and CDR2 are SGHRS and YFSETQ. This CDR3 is CASSLGPQVYEYF. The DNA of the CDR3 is TGCGCCAGCAGCCTCGGACCGCAAGTTTATGAGTACTTC.

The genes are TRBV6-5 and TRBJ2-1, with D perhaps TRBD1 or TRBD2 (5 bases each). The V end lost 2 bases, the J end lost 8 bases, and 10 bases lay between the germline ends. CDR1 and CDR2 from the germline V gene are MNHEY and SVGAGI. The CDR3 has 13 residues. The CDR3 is CASSYGGGDEQFF. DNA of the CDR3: TGTGCCAGCAGTTACGGGGGTGGGGATGAGCAGTTCTTC.

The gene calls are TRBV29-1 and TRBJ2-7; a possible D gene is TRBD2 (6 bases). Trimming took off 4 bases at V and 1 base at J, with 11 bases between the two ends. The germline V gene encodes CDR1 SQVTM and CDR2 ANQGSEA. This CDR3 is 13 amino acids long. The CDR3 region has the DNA TGCAGCGTTGTGGGGGGAAAATCCTACGAGCAGTACTTC. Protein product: CSVVGGKSYEQYF.

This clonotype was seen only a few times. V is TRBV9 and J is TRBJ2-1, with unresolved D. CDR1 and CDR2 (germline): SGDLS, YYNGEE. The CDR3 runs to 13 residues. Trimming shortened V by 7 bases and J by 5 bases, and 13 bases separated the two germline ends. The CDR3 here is CASSVGGDNEQFF. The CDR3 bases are TGTGCCAGCTCAGTGGGCGGAGACAATGAGCAGTTCTTC.

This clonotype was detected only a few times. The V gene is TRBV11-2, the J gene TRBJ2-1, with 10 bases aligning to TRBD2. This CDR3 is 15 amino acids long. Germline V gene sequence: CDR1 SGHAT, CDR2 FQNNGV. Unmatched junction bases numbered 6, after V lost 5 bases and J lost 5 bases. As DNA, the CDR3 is TGTGCCAGCAGCCCAGGGACTAGCGCGAACAATGAGCAGTTCTTC. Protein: CASSPGTSANNEQFF.

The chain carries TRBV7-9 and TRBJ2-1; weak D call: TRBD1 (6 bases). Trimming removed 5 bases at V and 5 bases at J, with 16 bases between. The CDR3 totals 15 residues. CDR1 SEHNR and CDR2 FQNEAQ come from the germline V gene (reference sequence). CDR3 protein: CASSRTHGQHNEQFF. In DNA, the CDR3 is TGTGCCAGCAGCCGTACCCATGGACAGCACAATGAGCAGTTCTTC.

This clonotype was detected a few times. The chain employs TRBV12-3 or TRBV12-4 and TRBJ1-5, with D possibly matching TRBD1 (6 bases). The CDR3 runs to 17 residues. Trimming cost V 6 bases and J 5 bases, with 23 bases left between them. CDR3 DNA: TGTGCCAGCAGCCTCAACAGGGTAGGATTGGGACATCAGCCCCAGCATTTT. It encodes CASSLNRVGLGHQPQHF.

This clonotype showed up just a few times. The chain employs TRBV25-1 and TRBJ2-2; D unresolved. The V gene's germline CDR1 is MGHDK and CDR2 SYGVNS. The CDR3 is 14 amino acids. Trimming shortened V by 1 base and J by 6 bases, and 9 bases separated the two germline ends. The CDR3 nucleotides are TGTGCCAGCAGTGAATCGCGAGTGTCCGGGGAGCTGTTTTTT. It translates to CASSESRVSGELFF.

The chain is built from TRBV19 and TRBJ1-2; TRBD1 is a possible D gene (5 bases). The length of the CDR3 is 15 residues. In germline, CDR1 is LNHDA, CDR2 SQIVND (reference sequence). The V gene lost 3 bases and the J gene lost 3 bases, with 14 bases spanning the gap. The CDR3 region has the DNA TGTGCCAGTAGTATTGGATTTGGGACGGACTATGGCTACACCTTC. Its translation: CASSIGFGTDYGYTF.

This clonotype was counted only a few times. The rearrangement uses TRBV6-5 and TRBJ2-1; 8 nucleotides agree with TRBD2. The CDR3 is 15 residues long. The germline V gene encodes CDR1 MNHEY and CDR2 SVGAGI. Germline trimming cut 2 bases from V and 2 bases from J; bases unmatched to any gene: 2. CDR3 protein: CASSYGGGPYNEQFF. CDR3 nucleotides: TGTGCCAGCAGTTACGGCGGGGGGCCCTACAATGAGCAGTTCTTC.

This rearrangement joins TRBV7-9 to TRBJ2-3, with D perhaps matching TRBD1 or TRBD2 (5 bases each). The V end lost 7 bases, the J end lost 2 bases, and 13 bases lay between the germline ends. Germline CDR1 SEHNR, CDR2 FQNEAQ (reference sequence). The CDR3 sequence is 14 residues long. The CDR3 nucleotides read TGTGCCAGCACCCCCTGGGACCTCACAGATACGCAGTATTTT. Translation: CASTPWDLTDTQYF.

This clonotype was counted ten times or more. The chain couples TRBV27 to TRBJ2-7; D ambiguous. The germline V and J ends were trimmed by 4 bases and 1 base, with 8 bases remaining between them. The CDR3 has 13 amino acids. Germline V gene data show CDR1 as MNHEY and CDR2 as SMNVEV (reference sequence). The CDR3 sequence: CASSSGPSYEQYF. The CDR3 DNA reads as TGTGCCAGCAGTTCGGGTCCGTCCTACGAGCAGTACTTC.

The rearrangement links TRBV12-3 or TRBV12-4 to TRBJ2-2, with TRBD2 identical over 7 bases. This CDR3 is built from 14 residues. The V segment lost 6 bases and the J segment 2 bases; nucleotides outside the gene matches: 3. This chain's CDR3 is CASSGGTNTGELFF. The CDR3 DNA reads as TGTGCCAGCAGCGGGGGGACTAACACCGGGGAGCTGTTTTTT.

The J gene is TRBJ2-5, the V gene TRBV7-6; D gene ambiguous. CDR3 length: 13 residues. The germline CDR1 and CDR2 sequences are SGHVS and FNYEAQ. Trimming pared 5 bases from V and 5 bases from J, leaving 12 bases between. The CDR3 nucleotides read TGTGCCAGCAGCGCCCATCGCGACGAGACCCAGTACTTC. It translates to CASSAHRDETQYF.

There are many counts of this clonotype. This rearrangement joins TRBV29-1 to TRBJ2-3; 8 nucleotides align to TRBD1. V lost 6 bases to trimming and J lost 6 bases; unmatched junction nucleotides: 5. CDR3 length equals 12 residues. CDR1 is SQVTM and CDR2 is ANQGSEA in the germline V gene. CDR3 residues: CSVGQVADTQYF. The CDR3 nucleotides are TGCAGCGTGGGACAGGTCGCGGATACGCAGTATTTT.

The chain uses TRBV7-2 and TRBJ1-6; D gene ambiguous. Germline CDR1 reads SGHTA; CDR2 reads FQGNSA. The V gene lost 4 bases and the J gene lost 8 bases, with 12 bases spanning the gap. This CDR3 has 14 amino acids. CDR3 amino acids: CASSSLGGYSPLHF. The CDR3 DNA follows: TGTGCCAGCAGCTCCCTGGGAGGGTATTCACCCCTCCACTTT.

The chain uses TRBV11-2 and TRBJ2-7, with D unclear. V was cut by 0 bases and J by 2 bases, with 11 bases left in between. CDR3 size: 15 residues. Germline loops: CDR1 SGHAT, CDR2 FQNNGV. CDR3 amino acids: CASSLESGETYEQYF. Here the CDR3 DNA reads TGTGCCAGCAGCTTAGAATCAGGAGAAACCTACGAGCAGTACTTC.

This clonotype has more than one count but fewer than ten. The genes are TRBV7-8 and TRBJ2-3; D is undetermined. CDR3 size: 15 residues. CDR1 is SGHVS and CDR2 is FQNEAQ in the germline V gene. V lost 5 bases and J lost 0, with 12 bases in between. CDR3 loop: CASSPLLLSTDTQYF. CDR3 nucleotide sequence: TGTGCCAGCAGCCCGTTACTCCTAAGCACAGATACGCAGTATTTT.

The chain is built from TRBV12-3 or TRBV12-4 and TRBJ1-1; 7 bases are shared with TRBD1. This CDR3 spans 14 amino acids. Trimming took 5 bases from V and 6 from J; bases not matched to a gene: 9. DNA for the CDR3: TGTGCCAGCAGTCCAGGGGGGATCTCCTCTGAAGCTTTCTTT. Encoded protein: CASSPGGISSEAFF.

For the CDR3, the DNA is TGCGCCAGCAGCCAAGTCCCCGGGACAAGTTACGAGCAGTACTTC. It specifies CASSQVPGTSYEQYF. The rearrangement uses TRBV4-1 and TRBJ2-7, with D maybe TRBD1 (6 bases). Looked up from germline, CDR1 is MGHRA and CDR2 is YSYEKL. Trimming cost V 1 base and J 4 bases, with 14 bases left between them. The CDR3 has 15 amino acids.

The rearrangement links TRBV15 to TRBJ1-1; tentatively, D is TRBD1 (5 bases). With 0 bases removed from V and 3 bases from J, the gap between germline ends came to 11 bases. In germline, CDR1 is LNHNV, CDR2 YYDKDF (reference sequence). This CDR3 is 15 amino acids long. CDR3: CATSRDSGGYTEAFF. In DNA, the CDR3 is TGTGCCACCAGCAGAGATAGTGGGGGGTACACTGAAGCTTTCTTT. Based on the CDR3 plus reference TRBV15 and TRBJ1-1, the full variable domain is DAMVIQNPRYQVTQFGKPVTLSCSQTLNHNVMYWYQQKSSQAPKLLFHYYDKDFNNEADTPDNFQSRRPNTSFCFLDIRSPGLGDTAMYLCATSRDSGGYTEAFFGQGTRLTVV.

DNA of the CDR3: TGCAGTGCTAGAGTACGAGCAAGCTATGGCTACACCTTC. Protein product: CSARVRASYGYTF. The chain links TRBV20-1 to TRBJ1-2, with D uncertain. Germline CDR1 is DFQATT and CDR2 is SNEGSKA (reference sequence). The CDR3 extends over 13 amino acids. The V gene lost 1 base and the J gene lost 4 bases, with 10 bases spanning the gap.

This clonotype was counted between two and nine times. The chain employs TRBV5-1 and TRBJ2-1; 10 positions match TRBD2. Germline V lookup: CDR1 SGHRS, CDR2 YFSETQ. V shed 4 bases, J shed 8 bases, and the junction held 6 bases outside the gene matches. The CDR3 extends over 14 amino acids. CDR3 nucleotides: TGCGCCAGCAGCCCAGCGGGGGGGGGCGATGAGCAGTTCTTC. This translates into CASSPAGGGDEQFF.

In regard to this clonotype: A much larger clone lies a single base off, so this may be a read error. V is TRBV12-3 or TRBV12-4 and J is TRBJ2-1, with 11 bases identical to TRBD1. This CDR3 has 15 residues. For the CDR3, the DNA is TGTGCCATCAGTTTCGGGACAGGGGGGTTAGGAGGGCAGTTCTTC. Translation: CAISFGTGGLGGQFF.

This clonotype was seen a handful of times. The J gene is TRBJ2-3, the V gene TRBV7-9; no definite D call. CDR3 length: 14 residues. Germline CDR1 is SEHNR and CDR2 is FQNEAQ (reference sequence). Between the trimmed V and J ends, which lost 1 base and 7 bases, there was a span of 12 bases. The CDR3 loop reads CASSLDLERNTQYF. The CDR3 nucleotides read TGTGCCAGCAGCTTAGATTTAGAACGGAATACGCAGTATTTT.

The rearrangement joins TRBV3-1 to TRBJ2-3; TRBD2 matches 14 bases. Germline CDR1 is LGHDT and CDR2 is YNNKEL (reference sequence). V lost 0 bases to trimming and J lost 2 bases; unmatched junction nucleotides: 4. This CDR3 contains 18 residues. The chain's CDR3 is CASSQEPGLAGDTDTQYF. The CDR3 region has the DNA TGTGCCAGCAGCCAAGAACCGGGACTAGCGGGGGACACAGATACGCAGTATTTT.

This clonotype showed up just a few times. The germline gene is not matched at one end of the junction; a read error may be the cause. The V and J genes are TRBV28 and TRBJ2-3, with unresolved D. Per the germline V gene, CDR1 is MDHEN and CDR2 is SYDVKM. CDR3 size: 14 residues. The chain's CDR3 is CASSTGRMDAVFVF. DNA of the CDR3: TGTGCCAGCAGTACTGGACGGATGGACGCAGTCTTCGTTTTT.

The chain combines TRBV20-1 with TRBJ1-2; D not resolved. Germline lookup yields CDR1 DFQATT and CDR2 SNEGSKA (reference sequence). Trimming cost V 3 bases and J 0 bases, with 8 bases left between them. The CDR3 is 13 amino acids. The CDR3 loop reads CSASSQTNYGYTF. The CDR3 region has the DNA TGCAGTGCTAGCTCCCAGACTAACTATGGCTACACCTTC.